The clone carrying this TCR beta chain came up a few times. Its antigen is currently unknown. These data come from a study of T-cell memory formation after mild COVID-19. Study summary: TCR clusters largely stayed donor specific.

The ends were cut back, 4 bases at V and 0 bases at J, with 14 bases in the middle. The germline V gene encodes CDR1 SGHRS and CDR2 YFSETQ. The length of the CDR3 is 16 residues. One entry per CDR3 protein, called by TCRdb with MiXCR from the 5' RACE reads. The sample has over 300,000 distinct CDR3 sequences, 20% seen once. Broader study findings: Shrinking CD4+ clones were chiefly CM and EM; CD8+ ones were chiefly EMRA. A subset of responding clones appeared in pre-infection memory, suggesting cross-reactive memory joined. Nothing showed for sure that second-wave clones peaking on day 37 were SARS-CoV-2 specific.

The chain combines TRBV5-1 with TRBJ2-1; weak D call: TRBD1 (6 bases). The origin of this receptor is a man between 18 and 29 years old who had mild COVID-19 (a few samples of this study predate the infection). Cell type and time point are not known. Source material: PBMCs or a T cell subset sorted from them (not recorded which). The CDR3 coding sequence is TGCGCCAGCAGCGTATTACAGGGTTCCTCCTACAATGAGCAGTTCTTC. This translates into CASSVLQGSSYNEQFF.